The entry below gives a single T cell receptor beta chain sequence along with its context. The source of the sample is a study of blood T cell repertoires in COVID-19. The data were produced by immunoSEQ multiplex PCR, yet TCRdb's version contains in-frame clones alone and is incomplete. The sample holds approximately 160,000 clones, around 81% seen once. Input material: PBMCs or T cells enriched from blood (not recorded which). The TCR originated in a man in his forties or fifties who had recovered from COVID-19.

As DNA, the CDR3 is TGTGCCAGCAGCCCCTTAGGGACAGGGGGCTTCGATTTGGGCAATCAGCCCCAGCATTTT. As protein: CASSPLGTGGFDLGNQPQHF. The chain links TRBV6-6 to TRBJ1-5; TRBD1 matches 12 bases. The CDR3 is 20 residues long. Looked up from germline, CDR1 is MNHNY and CDR2 is SVGAGI (reference sequence). V shed 6 bases, J shed 2 bases, and the junction held 17 bases outside the gene matches.